This paragraph reports one TCR beta chain. The CDR3 contains 15 residues. The ends were cut back, 2 bases at V and 0 bases at J, with 13 bases in the middle. CDR1 is GTSNPN and CDR2 is SVGIG in the germline V gene (reference sequence). Data came from immunoSEQ multiplex PCR; TCRdb stores just in-frame clones and leaves some out. The sample consists of tens of thousands of clones, 97% of them appearing once. This sample is drawn from a study of B cell selection in AIRE deficiency. CD4+CD127+ cells were sorted as the conventional CD4 T cells. The material sequenced was conventional CD4+ T cells sorted from PBMCs. This TCR came from a human donor with AIRE deficiency. V gene TRBV30 combines with J gene TRBJ1-1; D perhaps matches TRBD1 (6 bases). The CDR3, as DNA: TGTGCCTGGAGTAATGTGGGACACATGAACACTGAAGCTTTCTTT. This codes for CAWSNVGHMNTEAFF.